These T cell receptor beta chains were read from a single sample in a study of a mutant IDH1 vaccine in newly diagnosed glioma. Antigens for these TCRs are unknown. Data came from immunoSEQ multiplex PCR; TCRdb stores just in-frame clones and leaves some out. This sample carries tens of thousands of clones, around 89% of them seen once, and the ten largest clones take approximately 1.6%. The material was PBMCs, obtained from a glioma patient whose treatment included an IDH1 peptide vaccine. The receptors were sampled from a man aged 40-55 years with glioma. Each CDR3 is given with its conserved first and last residue. The D gene is left open where the match is weak.

j_call,v_call,cdr3_length,d_call,cdr3_nt,cdr3_aa
TRBJ2-5,TRBV7-2,13,.,TGTGCCAGCAGCTCACGGGGAAGAGAGACCCAGTACTTC,CASSSRGRETQYF
TRBJ2-5,TRBV9,16,TRBD2,TGTGCCAGCAGCCCCACTAGCGGGGGGGCAGTAAAGACCCAGTACTTC,CASSPTSGGAVKTQYF
TRBJ1-3,TRBV7-6,15,.,TGTGCCAGCGAGTCAGGCAGCCTCTCTGGAAACACCATATATTTT,CASESGSLSGNTIYF
TRBJ1-1,TRBV5-1,16,.,TGCGCCAGCAGCCGGAACGGGGCCTTTCTACCCACCGAAGCTTTCTTT,CASSRNGAFLPTEAFF
TRBJ1-2,TRBV4-3,16,TRBD1,TGCGCCAGCAGCCAAGACTTAGGGACAGCTAACTATGGCTACACCTTC,CASSQDLGTANYGYTF
TRBJ2-1,TRBV19,14,.,TGTGCCAGTATCGAGACTGGATCCTACAATGAGCAGTTCTTC,CASIETGSYNEQFF
TRBJ2-1,TRBV7-9,15,TRBD2,TGTGCCAGCAGCTTTTCCGGGACTAGCTACAATGAGCAGTTCTTC,CASSFSGTSYNEQFF
TRBJ1-5,TRBV25-1,14,.,TGTGCCAGCAGTGACGGGCAGTCCAATCAGCCCCAGCATTTT,CASSDGQSNQPQHF
TRBJ1-1,TRBV4-1,22,.,TGCGCCAGCAGCCAAGATCAGCCCCGGGGGGCGCAAGGGCCAATAACGTGGGGGCAAGCTTTCTTT,CASSQDQPRGAQGPITWGQAFF
TRBJ1-1,TRBV7-8,13,.,TGTGCCAGCAGCTTAGACGGGTACACTGAAGCTTTCTTT,CASSLDGYTEAFF
TRBJ2-3,TRBV7-9,14,TRBD1,TGTGCCAGCAGCTTGGACAGGGCTCTTTCTACGCAGTATTTT,CASSLDRALSTQYF